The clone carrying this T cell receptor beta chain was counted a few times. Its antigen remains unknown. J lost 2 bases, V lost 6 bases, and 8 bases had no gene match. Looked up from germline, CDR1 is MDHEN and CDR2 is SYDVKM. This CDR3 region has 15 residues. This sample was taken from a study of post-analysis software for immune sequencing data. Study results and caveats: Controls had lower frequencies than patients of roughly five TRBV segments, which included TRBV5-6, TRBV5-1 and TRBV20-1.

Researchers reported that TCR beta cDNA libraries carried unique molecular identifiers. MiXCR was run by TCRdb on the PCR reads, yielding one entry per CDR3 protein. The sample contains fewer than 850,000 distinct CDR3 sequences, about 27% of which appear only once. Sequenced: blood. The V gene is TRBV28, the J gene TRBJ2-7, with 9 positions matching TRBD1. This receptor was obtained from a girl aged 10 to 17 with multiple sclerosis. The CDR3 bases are TGTGCCAGCAGGCCTACTACAGGGGGCACCTACGAGCAGTACTTC. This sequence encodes CASRPTTGGTYEQYF.